This entry describes one T cell receptor (beta chain). Its specificity is unknown. Some clones are missing from TCRdb's copy, which holds only in-frame ones; the method was immunoSEQ multiplex PCR. The sample contains about 140,000 clones, approximately 90% of which appear only once. This sample was included in a study of T cell responses to AZD1222 COVID-19 vaccine. Broader study findings: It should be noted that donors were predominantly white British and more often female, and clonal diversity was possibly underestimated. Sampled repertoires all dated from after the peak T cell response.

This CDR3 has 13 residues. V was cut by 4 bases and J by 0 bases, with 6 bases left in between. CDR1 is KGHSY and CDR2 is FQNENV in the germline V gene. Here the sequenced sample was peripheral blood, taken on day 0 of AZD1222 vaccination. This TCR was sampled from an adult in good health. The chain employs TRBV16 and TRBJ1-2; D gene unclear. The CDR3: CASSPDTNYGYTF. DNA of the CDR3: TGTGCCAGCAGCCCAGACACTAACTATGGCTACACCTTC.